The TCR beta chain described here comes from a study of blood T cell repertoires in COVID-19. Cohort placement rested on clinical history that participants reported themselves. There are 15 residues in the CDR3. Germline CDR1 reads MNHEY; CDR2 reads SMNVEV (reference sequence). With V trimmed by 7 bases and J by 6 bases, 10 bases remained unmatched. TCRdb's copy holds only in-frame clones and misses some; the assay was immunoSEQ multiplex PCR. The table shows a few hundred thousand clones, with about 88% occurring only once. This sequence joins TRBV27 and TRBJ1-4; 8 bases are shared with TRBD1. This clonotype was sampled from a woman aged 18-29 years who had recovered from COVID-19. The sample comprised PBMCs or T cells enriched from blood (not recorded which). The CDR3 loop reads CASTGTGGRDEKLFF. In DNA, the CDR3 is TGTGCCAGCACCGGGACAGGAGGACGAGATGAAAAACTGTTTTTT. Full variable domain (remainder filled in from reference TRBV27 and TRBJ1-4): EAQVTQNPRYLITVTGKKLTVTCSQNMNHEYMSWYRQDPGLGLRQIYYSMNVEVTDKGDVPEGYKVSRKEKRNFPLILESPSPNQTSLYFCASTGTGGRDEKLFFGSGTQLSVL.